This paragraph reports one TCR beta chain. The antigen remains unidentified. The data belong to a study of CXCR3-negative and CXCR3-positive naive CD8 T cells. The wider study: Roughly 130 million TRB reads were obtained in total, which works out to about 1.5 +/- 0.3 million per library. Study outcomes and limitations: Naive subsets displayed similar surface CD5, and TCR strength was inferred from TRB CDR3 properties. Memory cells showed distinct TRBV-TRBJ patterns, while the two naive subsets matched.

Per germline, CDR1 MNHEY and CDR2 SMNVEV (reference sequence). CDR3 length equals 12 residues. Through 5' RACE with UMI labels, the TRB cDNA libraries were prepared. TCRdb reanalyzed the 5' RACE reads and collapses them to one entry per CDR3 protein, without DNA. The sample includes about 40,000 distinct CDR3 sequences. Every subset of CD8+ T cells was sorted in triplicate at approximately 320,000 cells each. This clonotype was obtained from a human donor in good health. Some clones in this sample may be carry-over from other donors' samples. The sample was memory CD8+ T cells from blood. V is TRBV27 and J is TRBJ2-1; TCRdb calls TRBD2, which cannot be checked without DNA. CDR3 in amino acids: CASSAGYNEQFF.